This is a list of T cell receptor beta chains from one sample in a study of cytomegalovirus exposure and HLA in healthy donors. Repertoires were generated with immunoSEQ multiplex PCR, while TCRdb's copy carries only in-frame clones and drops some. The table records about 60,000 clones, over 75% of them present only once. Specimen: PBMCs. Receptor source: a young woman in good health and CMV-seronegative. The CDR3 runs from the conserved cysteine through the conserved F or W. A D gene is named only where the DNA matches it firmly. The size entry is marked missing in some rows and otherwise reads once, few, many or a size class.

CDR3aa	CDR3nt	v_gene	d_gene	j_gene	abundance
CASTGVLGTQYF	TGTGCCAGCACGGGAGTTCTTGGGACCCAGTACTTC	TRBV28	-	TRBJ2-5	-
CASSPHTGELFF	TGTGCCAGCAGCCCCCATACCGGGGAGCTGTTTTTT	TRBV13	-	TRBJ2-2	-
CASSGGHEQYF	TGTGCCAGCAGTGGAGGCCACGAGCAGTACTTC	TRBV2	-	TRBJ2-7	-
CASSFYGTKSYEQYF	TGTGCCAGCAGCTTCTACGGGACAAAGTCCTACGAGCAGTACTTC	TRBV5-8	-	TRBJ2-7	-
CATSRLSGNTEAFF	TGTGCCACCAGCAGATTATCAGGGAACACTGAAGCTTTCTTT	TRBV15	-	TRBJ1-1	once
CASSHTGGLEAFF	TGTGCCAGCAGCCATACGGGGGGCCTGGAGGCTTTCTTT	TRBV4-2	-	TRBJ1-1	-
CASSAAPTAEQFF	TGTGCCAGCAGTGCCGCCCCGACAGCTGAGCAGTTCTTC	TRBV6-4	-	TRBJ2-1	-
CASRQGGELFF	TGCGCCAGCAGACAGGGCGGGGAGCTGTTTTTT	TRBV4-1	-	TRBJ2-2	-
CASSLVAGEGSEQYF	TGCGCCAGCAGCCTAGTAGCGGGAGAAGGGTCCGAGCAGTACTTC	TRBV4-3	TRBD2	TRBJ2-7	-
CASSPGQLSGANVLTF	TGTGCCAGCAGCCCAGGACAGCTCTCTGGGGCCAACGTCCTGACTTTC	TRBV7-9	-	TRBJ2-6	-
CATSQGGASTDTQYF	TGTGCCACCAGCCAAGGGGGAGCGAGCACAGATACGCAGTATTTT	TRBV15	-	TRBJ2-3	-
CASAKGVIGETQYF	TGTGCTAGTGCCAAAGGGGTGATTGGGGAGACCCAGTACTTC	TRBV12-5	-	TRBJ2-5	once
CASSDSRTGHTGELFF	TGTGCCAGCAGTGACTCTCGGACAGGGCACACCGGGGAGCTGTTTTTT	TRBV6-4	TRBD1	TRBJ2-2	-
CASSPGQGTSPLHF	TGTGCCAGCAGCCCGGGACAGGGGACCTCACCCCTCCACTTT	TRBV6-1	TRBD1	TRBJ1-6	-
CASRPGGHLETQYF	TGCGCCAGCAGACCAGGGGGCCACTTGGAGACCCAGTACTTC	TRBV4-1	TRBD1	TRBJ2-5	-
CASSKAGTGAYTEAFF	TGTGCCAGCAGCAAAGCGGGAACAGGGGCGTACACTGAAGCTTTCTTT	TRBV21-1	-	TRBJ1-1	few
CASRIRTVGGGYTF	TGTGCCAGCAGGATCAGGACAGTTGGTGGTGGCTACACCTTC	TRBV6-5	-	TRBJ1-2	few
CASSLGLLSTDTQYF	TGTGCCAGCAGCCTAGGACTACTTAGCACAGATACGCAGTATTTT	TRBV7-2	-	TRBJ2-3	few
CASSLRRSEQFF	TGTGCCAGCAGCTTAAGGCGGAGTGAGCAGTTCTTC	TRBV7-2	-	TRBJ2-1	-
CASSLMTPGDTQYF	TGTGCCAGCAGCTTAATGACCCCGGGGGATACGCAGTATTTT	TRBV7-3	-	TRBJ2-3	-
CASSQDQGSGGELFF	TGCGCCAGCAGCCAAGATCAGGGGAGTGGCGGGGAGCTGTTTTTT	TRBV4-3	-	TRBJ2-2	-
CASTGQGDEKETQYF	TGCGCCAGCACCGGACAGGGGGATGAGAAGGAGACCCAGTACTTC	TRBV10-1	TRBD1	TRBJ2-5	few
CASSSPPDRNYGYTF	TGTGCCAGCAGCTCCCCCCCCGACAGGAACTATGGCTACACCTTC	TRBV7-2	-	TRBJ1-2	-
CASSPRGYGYTF	TGCGCCAGCAGCCCCAGAGGCTATGGCTACACCTTC	TRBV5-1	-	TRBJ1-2	few
CASSLIPGEKLFF	TGCGCCAGCAGCTTGATTCCCGGGGAAAAACTGTTTTTT	TRBV5-1	-	TRBJ1-4	-
CASGASGELFF	TGTGCCAGCGGGGCAAGCGGGGAGCTGTTTTTT	TRBV9	-	TRBJ2-2	-
CASSTGPGNIQYF	TGTGCCAGCAGTACCGGCCCGGGAAACATTCAGTACTTC	TRBV6-5	-	TRBJ2-4	-
CASSSDRGLGYTF	TGTGCCAGCAGCTCCGACAGGGGGCTCGGCTACACCTTC	TRBV7-9	TRBD1	TRBJ1-2	-
CASSQASRISSGEAFF	TGCGCCAGCAGCCAAGCTTCAAGAATTTCGTCAGGTGAAGCTTTCTTT	TRBV4-1	-	TRBJ1-1	-
CASSHHSGKYGYTF	TGTGCCAGCAGCCACCACAGCGGAAAGTATGGCTACACCTTC	TRBV7-7	-	TRBJ1-2	-
CASTRQKPPYNEQFF	TGTGCCAGCACCAGACAAAAGCCTCCATACAATGAGCAGTTCTTC	TRBV6-4	-	TRBJ2-1	few
CASNSVGSSSYEQYF	TGTGCCAGCAACAGTGTGGGCAGTAGCTCCTACGAGCAGTACTTC	TRBV7-8	-	TRBJ2-7	-
CASRRDRAVPDTQYF	TGTGCCAGCAGAAGAGACAGGGCCGTCCCAGATACGCAGTATTTT	TRBV7-9	TRBD1	TRBJ2-3	-
CASSGRVGGGNTGELFF	TGTGCCAGCAGCGGTCGTGTGGGGGGAGGGAACACCGGGGAGCTGTTTTTT	TRBV9	-	TRBJ2-2	-
CASSLLGASGNTIYF	TGTGCCAGCAGCCTCTTAGGAGCCTCTGGAAACACCATATATTTT	TRBV9	-	TRBJ1-3	-
CASSLSGRTDTQYF	TGCGCCAGCAGCCTTAGCGGGCGCACAGATACGCAGTATTTT	TRBV4-3	TRBD2	TRBJ2-3	-
CASTLRLGELFF	TGTGCCAGCACCCTCAGGCTCGGGGAGCTGTTTTTT	TRBV28	-	TRBJ2-2	once
CSVKEESMTQYF	TGCAGCGTTAAGGAGGAATCAATGACGCAGTACTTC	TRBV29-1	-	TRBJ2-7	-
CAWRGLVDEQYF	TGTGCCTGGAGGGGACTAGTCGACGAGCAGTACTTC	TRBV30	TRBD2	TRBJ2-7	-
CAWALGFGEAFF	TGTGCCTGGGCCCTCGGGTTTGGTGAAGCTTTCTTT	TRBV30	-	TRBJ1-1	once
CAWRLQGVPREQYF	TGTGCCTGGAGACTACAGGGAGTCCCTCGGGAGCAGTACTTC	TRBV30	-	TRBJ2-7	-
CASSSDRATEAFF	TGTGCCAGCAGCTCGGACAGGGCCACTGAAGCTTTCTTT	TRBV7-6	TRBD1	TRBJ1-1	-
CAWSLAGGSYEQYF	TGTGCCTGGAGTCTAGCGGGAGGTTCCTACGAGCAGTACTTC	TRBV30	TRBD2	TRBJ2-7	-
CAISQGAGDSYRGNQPQHF	TGTGCCATCAGTCAGGGGGCGGGGGATTCCTATAGGGGCAATCAGCCCCAGCATTTT	TRBV10-3	TRBD1	TRBJ1-5	-
CASSMGHLRSYSPLHF	TGTGCCAGTAGTATGGGACACCTTCGGTCCTATTCACCCCTCCACTTT	TRBV19	-	TRBJ1-6	-
CASSASGQDYEQYF	TGTGCCAGCAGCGCCTCGGGACAAGACTACGAGCAGTACTTC	TRBV9	-	TRBJ2-7	-
CSVNLAGGLEDTQYF	TGCAGCGTTAACCTAGCGGGGGGGCTTGAAGATACGCAGTATTTT	TRBV29-1	TRBD2	TRBJ2-3	-
CASSEGRNTEAFF	TGCGCCAGCAGTGAGGGGCGGAACACTGAAGCTTTCTTT	TRBV10-1	-	TRBJ1-1	few
CAWTPDRWNSPLHF	TGTGCCTGGACTCCCGACAGGTGGAATTCACCCCTCCACTTT	TRBV30	-	TRBJ1-6	-
CASRRTGSTEQYF	TGTGCCAGCAGGCGGACAGGGTCTACGGAGCAGTACTTC	TRBV5-4	TRBD1	TRBJ2-7	-
CASSSGNTEAFF	TGTGCCAGCAGCTCGGGGAACACTGAAGCTTTCTTT	TRBV6-5	-	TRBJ1-1	once
CASSQPTAATSNQPQHF	TGCGCCAGCAGCCAACCAACAGCCGCTACTTCCAATCAGCCCCAGCATTTT	TRBV4-1	-	TRBJ1-5	-
CATSRESTGELFF	TGTGCCACCAGCAGAGAGTCGACCGGGGAGCTGTTTTTT	TRBV15	-	TRBJ2-2	-
CASRRGQGASGYTF	TGTGCCAGCAGGAGAGGACAGGGGGCCTCTGGCTACACCTTC	TRBV25-1	TRBD1	TRBJ1-2	-
CASRRTSRYEQFF	TGTGCCAGCAGAAGGACTAGCAGATATGAGCAGTTCTTC	TRBV6-1	TRBD2	TRBJ2-1	-
CASSSSGTGSSAFF	TGTGCCAGCAGTAGCTCCGGGACAGGGAGTTCGGCTTTCTTT	TRBV6-5	TRBD1	TRBJ1-1	-
CAISGTSPFISYNEQFF	TGTGCCATCAGTGGGACTAGCCCTTTCATCTCCTACAATGAGCAGTTCTTC	TRBV10-3	TRBD2	TRBJ2-1	-